Below, 9 T cell receptor beta chains from the same sample are listed, as sequenced in a study of blood T cells in healthy people across ages. The second PCR ran about 6 to 11 cycles with a sample-barcoded 5' primer and J-beta primers. TCRdb reprocessed the 5' RACE reads via MiXCR and lists one record per CDR3 protein. The sample comprises 1.4 million or so distinct CDR3 sequences, approximately 43% of which are singletons, and approximately 4% rests with the top ten. Input material: blood. Receptors originate from a woman aged 18-29 years in good health.

This clonotype was seen a handful of times. The chain combines TRBV14 with TRBJ2-5, with a possible D match to TRBD2 (6 bases). The CDR3 is made up of 14 amino acids. V was pared by 4 bases and J by 5 bases, with 14 bases between. Germline V CDR1 and CDR2: SGHDN, FVKESK. The DNA for the CDR3 is TGTGCCAGCAGCCCTATAGCGGTCCCCGAGACCCAGTACTTC. This sequence encodes CASSPIAVPETQYF.

The V and J genes are TRBV6-5 and TRBJ1-1; TRBD1 is a possible D gene (5 bases). V lost 0 bases to trimming and J lost 1 base, with 12 bases between them. The CDR3 is 16 amino acids. The germline gives CDR1 MNHEY, CDR2 SVGAGI. This CDR3 reads CASSYSARGRNTEAFF. The CDR3 bases are TGTGCCAGCAGTTACTCGGCCCGGGGGAGGAACACTGAAGCTTTCTTT.

A few counts support this clonotype. This CDR3 reads CASSPFFQNEAFF. The CDR3 DNA is TGTGCCAGCAGTCCGTTCTTCCAGAATGAAGCTTTCTTT. The chain carries TRBV28 and TRBJ1-1; unclear D gene. V lost 5 bases and J lost 7, with 14 bases in between. Germline-derived CDR1 and CDR2 are MDHEN and SYDVKM. This CDR3 region has 13 residues.

V and J are TRBV4-1 and TRBJ1-6, with 7 bases lining up with TRBD1. With 4 bases clipped from V and 19 bases from J, the junction kept 28 bases outside the gene matches. The CDR3 sequence is 18 residues long. Germline V gene sequence: CDR1 MGHRA, CDR2 YSYEKL. This CDR3 reads CASSPIPSDRVYNSPPHF. The CDR3, as DNA: TGCGCCAGCAGCCCAATTCCATCAGACAGGGTTTATAATTCACCCCCTCACTTT.

The chain joins TRBV28 to TRBJ2-3; TRBD1 agrees at 8 bases. The CDR3 runs 17 residues. The germline CDR1 and CDR2 sequences are MDHEN and SYDVKM. J gave up 5 bases and V 1 base, and 11 bases lay outside the gene matches. The CDR3 is CASSLLVSAGGEDTQYF. As DNA, the CDR3 is TGTGCCAGCAGTTTATTGGTCTCGGCAGGGGGCGAAGATACGCAGTATTTT.

The chain links TRBV5-1 to TRBJ1-4; D is ambiguous. V lost 0 bases and J 7 bases, leaving 13 bases between the germline ends. The germline CDR1 and CDR2 sequences are SGHRS and YFSETQ. This CDR3 has 15 amino acids. The CDR3 nucleotides are TGCGCCAGCAGCTTGGGTTCGGGAATTGGTGAAAAACTGTTTTTT. Protein product: CASSLGSGIGEKLFF.

This clonotype came up a few times. CDR3 residues: CASRETGGGTEAFF. CDR3 nucleotides: TGTGCCAGCAGGGAAACGGGAGGGGGCACTGAAGCTTTCTTT. The chain combines TRBV2 with TRBJ1-1, with D perhaps matching TRBD1 (6 bases). Trimming removed 6 bases at V and 4 bases at J, with 15 bases between. This CDR3 is built from 14 residues. Looked up from germline, CDR1 is SNHLY and CDR2 is FYNNEI.

The chain has TRBV25-1 and TRBJ1-2; 9 bases map to TRBD1. CDR1 MGHDK and CDR2 SYGVNS come from the germline V gene. The CDR3 runs 16 residues. V was pared by 0 bases and J by 6 bases, with 8 bases of the junction left unmatched. For the CDR3, the DNA is TGTGCCAGCAGTGAATATTCCGGGACAGGGTTTAATGGCTACACCTTC. Encoded protein: CASSEYSGTGFNGYTF.

The chain couples TRBV4-1 to TRBJ1-5; no reliable D call. Germline V gene sequence: CDR1 MGHRA, CDR2 YSYEKL. V was cut by 4 bases and J by 4 bases, with 17 bases left in between. The CDR3 extends over 16 amino acids. The CDR3 coding sequence is TGCGCCAGCAGCCCTACTCCGCCACCGAGAAATCAGCCCCAGCATTTT. Protein product: CASSPTPPPRNQPQHF.